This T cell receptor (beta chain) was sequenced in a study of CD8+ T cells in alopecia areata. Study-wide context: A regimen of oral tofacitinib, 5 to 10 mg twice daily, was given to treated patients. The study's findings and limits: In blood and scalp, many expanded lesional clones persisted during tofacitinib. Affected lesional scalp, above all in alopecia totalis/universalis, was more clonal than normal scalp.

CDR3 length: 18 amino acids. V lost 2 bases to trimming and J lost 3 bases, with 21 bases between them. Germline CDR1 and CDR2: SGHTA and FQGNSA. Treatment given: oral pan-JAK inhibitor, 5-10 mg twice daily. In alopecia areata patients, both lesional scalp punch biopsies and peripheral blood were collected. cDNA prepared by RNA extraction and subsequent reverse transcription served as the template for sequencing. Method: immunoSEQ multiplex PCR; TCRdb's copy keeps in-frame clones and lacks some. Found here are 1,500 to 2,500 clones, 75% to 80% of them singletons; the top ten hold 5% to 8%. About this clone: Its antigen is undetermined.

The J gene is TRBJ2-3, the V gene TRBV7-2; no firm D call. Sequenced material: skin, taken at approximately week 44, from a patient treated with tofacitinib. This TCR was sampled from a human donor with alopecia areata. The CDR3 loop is CASSLRPQGPGWTDTQYF. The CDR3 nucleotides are TGTGCCAGCAGCTTAAGGCCCCAAGGTCCCGGATGGACAGATACGCAGTATTTT.